Sequencing of this T cell receptor (beta chain) was carried out in a study of early T cells in non-severe SARS-CoV-2 infection. This clonotype was detected a few times. Separate cDNA molecules each had unique molecular identifiers attached to them. TCRdb independently ran MiXCR on the 5' RACE reads; one entry per CDR3 protein. Of some 81,000 distinct CDR3 sequences in the sample, roughly 9.6% were seen once. The germline V and J ends were trimmed by 4 bases and 1 base, with 12 bases remaining between them. Germline CDR1 is SGHRS and CDR2 is YFSETQ. The CDR3 spans 14 residues. The sequenced material came from whole blood. The sequence was obtained from an adult who was a healthcare worker with PCR-confirmed SARS-CoV-2 infection or an uninfected control (not recorded which). V is TRBV5-1 and J is TRBJ2-7; D gene unclear. The CDR3 loop reads CASSPPGGSYEQYF. CDR3 nucleotide sequence: TGCGCCAGCAGCCCGCCAGGCGGTTCCTACGAGCAGTACTTC.